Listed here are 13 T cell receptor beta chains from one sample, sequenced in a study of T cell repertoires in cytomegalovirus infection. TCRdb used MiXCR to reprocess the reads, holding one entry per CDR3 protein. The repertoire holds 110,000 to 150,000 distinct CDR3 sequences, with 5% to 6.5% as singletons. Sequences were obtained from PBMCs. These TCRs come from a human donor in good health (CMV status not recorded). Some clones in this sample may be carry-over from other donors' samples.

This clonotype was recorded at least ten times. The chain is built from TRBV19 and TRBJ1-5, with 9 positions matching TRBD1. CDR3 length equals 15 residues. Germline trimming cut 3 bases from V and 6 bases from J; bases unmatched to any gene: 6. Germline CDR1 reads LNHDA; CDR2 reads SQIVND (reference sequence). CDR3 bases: TGTGCCAGTAGTATGGGACAGGGTATGACTCAGCCCCAGCATTTT. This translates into CASSMGQGMTQPQHF.

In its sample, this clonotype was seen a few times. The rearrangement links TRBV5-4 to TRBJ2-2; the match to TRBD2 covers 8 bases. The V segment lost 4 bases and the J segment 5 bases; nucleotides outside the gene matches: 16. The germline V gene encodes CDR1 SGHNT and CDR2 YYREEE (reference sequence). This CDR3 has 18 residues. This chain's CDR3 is CASSPRQGAGVITGELFF. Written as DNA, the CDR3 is TGTGCCAGCAGCCCGCGGCAGGGAGCGGGGGTCATAACCGGGGAGCTGTTTTTT.

CDR3 sequence (DNA): TGTGCCAGCTCACCACCGCGTCGACAGGGCATGAACACTGAAGCTTTCTTT. Translating it yields CASSPPRRQGMNTEAFF. This rearrangement joins TRBV18 to TRBJ1-1; 7 bases align to TRBD1. V lost 0 bases, J lost 0 bases, and 7 bases stayed unmatched. The CDR3 has 17 amino acids. Germline assignment: CDR1 KGHSH and CDR2 LQKENI.

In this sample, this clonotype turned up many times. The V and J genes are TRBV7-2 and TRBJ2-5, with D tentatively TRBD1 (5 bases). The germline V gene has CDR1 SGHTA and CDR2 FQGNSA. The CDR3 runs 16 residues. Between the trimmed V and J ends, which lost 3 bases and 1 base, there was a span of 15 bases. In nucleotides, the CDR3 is TGTGCCAGCAGCTTGGGGCAGACCCCCCTCCAAGAGACCCAGTACTTC. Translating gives CASSLGQTPLQETQYF.

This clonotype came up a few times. CDR3: CASSSLAGGLPGANVLTF. CDR3 nucleotide sequence: TGTGCCAGCAGCTCACTAGCGGGGGGGTTACCTGGGGCCAACGTCCTGACTTTC. The chain employs TRBV7-9 and TRBJ2-6, with 13 bases lining up with TRBD2. V gave up 4 bases and J gave up 2 bases; unmatched junction bases: 5. The CDR3 covers 18 residues. In germline, CDR1 is SEHNR, CDR2 FQNEAQ (reference sequence).

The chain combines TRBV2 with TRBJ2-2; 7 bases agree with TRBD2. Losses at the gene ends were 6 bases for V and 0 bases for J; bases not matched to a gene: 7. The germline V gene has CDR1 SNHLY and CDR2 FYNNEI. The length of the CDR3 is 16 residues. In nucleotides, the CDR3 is TGTGCCAGCAGGAGGAGCGGGGTACCGAACACCGGGGAGCTGTTTTTT. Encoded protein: CASRRSGVPNTGELFF.

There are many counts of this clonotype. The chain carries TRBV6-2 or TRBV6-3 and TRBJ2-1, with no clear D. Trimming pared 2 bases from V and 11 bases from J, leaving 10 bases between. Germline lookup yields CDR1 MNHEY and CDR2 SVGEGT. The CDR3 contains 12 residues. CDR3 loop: CASSYSLPKQFF. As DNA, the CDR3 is TGTGCCAGCAGTTACAGCCTACCTAAGCAGTTCTTC.

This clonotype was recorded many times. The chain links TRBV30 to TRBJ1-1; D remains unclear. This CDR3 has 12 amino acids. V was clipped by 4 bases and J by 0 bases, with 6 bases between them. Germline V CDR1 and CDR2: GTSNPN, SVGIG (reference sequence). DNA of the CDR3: TGTGCCTGGAACCCCGTGAACACTGAAGCTTTCTTT. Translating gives CAWNPVNTEAFF.

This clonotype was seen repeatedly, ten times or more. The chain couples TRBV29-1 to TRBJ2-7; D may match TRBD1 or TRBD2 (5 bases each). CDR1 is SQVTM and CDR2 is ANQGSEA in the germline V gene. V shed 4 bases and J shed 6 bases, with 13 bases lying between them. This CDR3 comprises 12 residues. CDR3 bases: TGCAGCGTTGGACATACGAGGGGCGAGCAGTACTTC. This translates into CSVGHTRGEQYF.

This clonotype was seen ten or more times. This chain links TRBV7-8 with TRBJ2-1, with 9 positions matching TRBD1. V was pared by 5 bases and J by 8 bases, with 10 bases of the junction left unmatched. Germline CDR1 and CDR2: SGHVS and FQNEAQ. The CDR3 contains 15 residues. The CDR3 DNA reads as TGTGCCAGCAGCCGGACTCCGGGACAGGGATATGAGCAGTTCTTC. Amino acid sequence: CASSRTPGQGYEQFF.

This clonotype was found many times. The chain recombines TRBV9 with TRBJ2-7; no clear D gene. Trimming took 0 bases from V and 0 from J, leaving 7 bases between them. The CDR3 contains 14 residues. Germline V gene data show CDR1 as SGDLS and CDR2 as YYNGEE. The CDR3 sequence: CASSVEWSSYEQYF. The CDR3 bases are TGTGCCAGCAGCGTAGAGTGGAGCTCCTACGAGCAGTACTTC.

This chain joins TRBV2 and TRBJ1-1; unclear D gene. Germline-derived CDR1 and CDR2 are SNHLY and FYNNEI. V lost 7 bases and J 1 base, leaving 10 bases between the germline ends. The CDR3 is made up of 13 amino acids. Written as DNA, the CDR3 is TGTGCCAGCACAAACAGAAGGAACACTGAAGCTTTCTTT. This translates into CASTNRRNTEAFF.

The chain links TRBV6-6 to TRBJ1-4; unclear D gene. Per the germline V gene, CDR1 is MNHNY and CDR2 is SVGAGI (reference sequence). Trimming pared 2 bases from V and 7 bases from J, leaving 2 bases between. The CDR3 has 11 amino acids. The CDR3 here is CASSYIEKLFF. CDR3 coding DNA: TGTGCCAGCAGTTACATTGAAAAACTGTTTTTT.